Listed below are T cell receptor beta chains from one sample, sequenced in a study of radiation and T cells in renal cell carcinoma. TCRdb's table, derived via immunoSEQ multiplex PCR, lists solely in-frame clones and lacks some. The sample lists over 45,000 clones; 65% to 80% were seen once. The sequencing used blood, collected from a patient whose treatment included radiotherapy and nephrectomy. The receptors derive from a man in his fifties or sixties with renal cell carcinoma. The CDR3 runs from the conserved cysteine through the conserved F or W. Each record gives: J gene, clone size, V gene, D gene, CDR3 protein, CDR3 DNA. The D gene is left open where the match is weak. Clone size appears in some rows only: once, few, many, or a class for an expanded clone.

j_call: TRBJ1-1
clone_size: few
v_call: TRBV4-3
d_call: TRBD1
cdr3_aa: CASSQRQGPSNTEAFF
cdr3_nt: TGCGCCAGCAGCCAAAGACAGGGTCCCTCTAACACTGAAGCTTTCTTT

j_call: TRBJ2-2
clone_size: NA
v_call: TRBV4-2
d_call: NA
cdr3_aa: CASSLSGSGTGELFF
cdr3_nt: TGTGCCAGCAGCCTAAGCGGTAGCGGTACCGGGGAGCTGTTTTTT

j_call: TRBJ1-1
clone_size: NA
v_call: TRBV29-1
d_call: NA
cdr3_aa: CSVEGPTTPNTEAFF
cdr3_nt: TGCAGCGTTGAAGGACCAACCACTCCGAACACTGAAGCTTTCTTT

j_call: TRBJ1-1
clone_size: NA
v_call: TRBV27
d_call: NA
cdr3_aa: CASRDRRLTEAFF
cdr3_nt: TGTGCCAGCAGAGACAGAAGATTGACTGAAGCTTTCTTT

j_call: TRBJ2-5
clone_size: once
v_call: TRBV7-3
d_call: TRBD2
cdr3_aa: CASSFRGTSGGETQYF
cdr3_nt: TGTGCCAGCAGCTTTCGCGGGACTAGCGGCGGGGAGACCCAGTACTTC

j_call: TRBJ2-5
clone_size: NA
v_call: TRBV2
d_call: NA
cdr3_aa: CASSPHGGLLVGPQETQYF
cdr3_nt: TGTGCCAGCAGTCCCCACGGGGGCCTACTGGTCGGTCCCCAAGAGACCCAGTACTTC

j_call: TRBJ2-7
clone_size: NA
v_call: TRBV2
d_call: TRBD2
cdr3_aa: CASRVSGGAVYEQYF
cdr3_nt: TGTGCCAGCAGAGTCAGCGGGGGGGCTGTCTACGAGCAGTACTTC

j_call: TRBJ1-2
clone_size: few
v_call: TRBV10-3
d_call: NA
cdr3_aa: CAIRGRPADKDINYGYTF
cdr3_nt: TGTGCCATCAGGGGCAGACCTGCCGATAAGGATATTAACTATGGCTACACCTTC

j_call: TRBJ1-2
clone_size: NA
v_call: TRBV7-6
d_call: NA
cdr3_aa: CASSLAPSNSKTSITF
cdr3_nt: TGTGCCAGCAGCTTAGCGCCGTCTAACAGTAAAACCTCTATCACCTTC

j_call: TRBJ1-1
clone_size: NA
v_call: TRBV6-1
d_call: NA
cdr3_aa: CASSETGLEAFF
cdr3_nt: TGTGCCAGCAGTGAAACCGGGCTTGAAGCTTTCTTT

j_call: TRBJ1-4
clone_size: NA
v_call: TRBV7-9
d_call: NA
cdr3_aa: CASSLRVQELFF
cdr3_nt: TGTGCCAGCAGCTTAAGGGTACAGGAACTGTTTTTT

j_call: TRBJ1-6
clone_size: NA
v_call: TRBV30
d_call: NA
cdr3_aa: CAWSVGGTKNSPLHF
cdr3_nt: TGTGCCTGGAGTGTGGGGGGGACGAAAAATTCACCCCTCCACTTT

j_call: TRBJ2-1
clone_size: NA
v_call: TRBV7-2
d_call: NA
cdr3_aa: CASSERSSYNEQFF
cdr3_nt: TGTGCCAGCAGCGAAAGGAGCTCCTACAATGAGCAGTTCTTC

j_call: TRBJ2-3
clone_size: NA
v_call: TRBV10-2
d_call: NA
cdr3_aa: CASSTEDTQYF
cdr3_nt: TGCGCCAGCAGTACGGAAGATACGCAGTATTTT

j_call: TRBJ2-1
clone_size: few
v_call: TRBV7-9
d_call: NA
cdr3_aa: CASSLVGVNEQFF
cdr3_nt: TGTGCCAGCAGCTTAGTAGGGGTCAATGAGCAGTTCTTC

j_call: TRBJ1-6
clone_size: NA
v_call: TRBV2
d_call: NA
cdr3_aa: CASSEWGPNSPLHF
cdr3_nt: TGTGCCAGCAGTGAATGGGGGCCGAATTCACCCCTCCACTTT

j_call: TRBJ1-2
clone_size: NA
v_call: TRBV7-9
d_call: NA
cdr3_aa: CASSERGIYGYTF
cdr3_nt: TGTGCCAGCAGTGAGAGGGGGATCTATGGCTACACCTTC

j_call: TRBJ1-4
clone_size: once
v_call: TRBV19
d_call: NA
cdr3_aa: CASSQGQVDEKLFF
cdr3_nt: TGTGCCAGTAGTCAGGGTCAGGTGGATGAAAAACTGTTTTTT

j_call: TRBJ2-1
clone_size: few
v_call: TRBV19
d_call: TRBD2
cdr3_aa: CASSIWTSGRSYNEQFF
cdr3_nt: TGTGCCAGTAGTATTTGGACTAGCGGGAGATCCTACAATGAGCAGTTCTTC

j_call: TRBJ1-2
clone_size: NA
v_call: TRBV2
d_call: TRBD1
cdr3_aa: CASSEEEGRDSYYGYTF
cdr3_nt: TGTGCCAGCAGTGAAGAAGAGGGTAGGGACAGCTACTATGGCTACACCTTC

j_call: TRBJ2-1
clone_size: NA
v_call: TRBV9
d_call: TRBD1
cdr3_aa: CASSPRTGQIYNEQFF
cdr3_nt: TGTGCCAGCAGCCCCCGGACAGGACAAATTTACAATGAGCAGTTCTTC

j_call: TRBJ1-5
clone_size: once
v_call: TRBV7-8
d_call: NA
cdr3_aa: CASSLLPFLGGGRQPQHF
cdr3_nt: TGTGCCAGCAGCTTATTACCTTTTTTAGGCGGGGGACGACAGCCCCAGCATTTT

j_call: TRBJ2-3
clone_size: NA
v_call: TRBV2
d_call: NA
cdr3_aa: CASNLDTQYF
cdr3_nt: TGTGCCAGCAATTTGGATACGCAGTATTTT

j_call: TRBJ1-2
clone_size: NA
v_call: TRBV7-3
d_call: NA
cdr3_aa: CASSLNPANYGYTF
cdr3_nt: TGTGCCAGCAGCTTAAATCCAGCTAACTATGGCTACACCTTC

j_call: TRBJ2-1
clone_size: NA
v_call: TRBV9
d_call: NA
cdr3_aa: CASSSRLENEQFF
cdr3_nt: TGTGCCAGCAGCTCCCGACTAGAGAATGAGCAGTTCTTC

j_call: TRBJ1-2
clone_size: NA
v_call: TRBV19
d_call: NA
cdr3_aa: CASSSRQGLYGYTF
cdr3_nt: TGTGCCAGTAGTTCCCGGCAGGGGCTCTATGGCTACACCTTC

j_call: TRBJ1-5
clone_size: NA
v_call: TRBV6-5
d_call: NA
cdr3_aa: CASRLGGLGNQPQHF
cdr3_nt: TGTGCCAGCCGCCTCGGGGGGCTAGGGAATCAGCCCCAGCATTTT

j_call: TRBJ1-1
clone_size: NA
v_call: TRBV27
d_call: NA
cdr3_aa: CASSLSGVNTEAFF
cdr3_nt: TGTGCCAGCAGTCTCTCAGGGGTGAACACTGAAGCTTTCTTT

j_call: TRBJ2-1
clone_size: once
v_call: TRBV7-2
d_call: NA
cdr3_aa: CASMLGPNNEQFF
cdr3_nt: TGTGCCAGCATGTTGGGACCAAACAATGAGCAGTTCTTC

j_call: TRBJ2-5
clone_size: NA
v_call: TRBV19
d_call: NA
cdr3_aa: CASSLNPPRAGGGETQYF
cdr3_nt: TGTGCCAGTAGTCTAAACCCCCCGCGGGCAGGGGGGGGAGAGACCCAGTACTTC

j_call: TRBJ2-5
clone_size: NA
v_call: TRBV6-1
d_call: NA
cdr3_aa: CASSEAGVGTQYF
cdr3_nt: TGTGCCAGCAGTGAAGCGGGGGTTGGGACCCAGTACTTC

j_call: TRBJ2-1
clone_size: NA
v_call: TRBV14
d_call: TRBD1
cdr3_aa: CASSEYEGARQFF
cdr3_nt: TGTGCCAGCAGCGAATACGAGGGGGCACGGCAGTTCTTC

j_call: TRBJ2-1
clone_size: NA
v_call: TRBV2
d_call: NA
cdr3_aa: CASSEDKGLDEQFF
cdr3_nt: TGTGCCAGCAGTGAGGACAAGGGGTTGGATGAGCAGTTCTTC

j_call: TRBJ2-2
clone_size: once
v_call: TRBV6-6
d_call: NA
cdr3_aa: CASSYSIGPNTGELFF
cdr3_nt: TGTGCCAGCAGTTACTCGATCGGGCCGAACACCGGGGAGCTGTTTTTT

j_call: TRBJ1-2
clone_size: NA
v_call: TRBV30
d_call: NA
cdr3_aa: CAWGKGYTF
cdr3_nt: TGTGCCTGGGGCAAAGGCTACACCTTC

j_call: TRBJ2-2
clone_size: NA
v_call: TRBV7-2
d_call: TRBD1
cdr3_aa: CASMDRSNTGELFF
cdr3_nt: TGTGCCAGCATGGACAGGTCGAACACCGGGGAGCTGTTTTTT

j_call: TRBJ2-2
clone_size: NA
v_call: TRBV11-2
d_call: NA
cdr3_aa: CASSLGGMNTGELFF
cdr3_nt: TGTGCCAGCAGCTTGGGTGGGATGAACACCGGGGAGCTGTTTTTT

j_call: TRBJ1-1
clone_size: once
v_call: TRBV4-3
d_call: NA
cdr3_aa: CASSQGSNRVNTEAFF
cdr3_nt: TGCGCCAGCAGCCAAGGATCTAACAGAGTGAACACTGAAGCTTTCTTT

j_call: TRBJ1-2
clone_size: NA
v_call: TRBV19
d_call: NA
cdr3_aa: CASSIGRQLNPHNGYTF
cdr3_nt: TGTGCCAGTAGTATCGGTCGGCAGCTCAACCCGCACAATGGCTACACCTTC

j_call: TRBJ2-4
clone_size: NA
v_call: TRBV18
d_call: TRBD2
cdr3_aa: CASSPGVAGVNIQYF
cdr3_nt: TGTGCCAGCTCCCCCGGAGTAGCGGGAGTAAACATTCAGTACTTC

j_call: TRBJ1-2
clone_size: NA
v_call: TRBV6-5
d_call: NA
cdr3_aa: CASGSRTTGAYGYTF
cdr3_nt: TGTGCCAGCGGATCGAGGACGACCGGGGCCTATGGCTACACCTTC

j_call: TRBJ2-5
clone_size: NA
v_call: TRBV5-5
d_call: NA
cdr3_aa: CASSPSGKETQYF
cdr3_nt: TGTGCCAGCAGCCCGTCGGGTAAAGAGACCCAGTACTTC